The 2 T cell receptor beta chains presented below share a single source sample, sequenced in a study of T-cell reconstitution after alpha-beta-depleted transplantation in children. A library of TCRbeta sequences, prepared with unique molecular identifiers, was generated. From the PCR reads, TCRdb called clonotypes with MiXCR, one entry per CDR3 protein. Of 400,000 to 500,000 distinct CDR3 sequences in the sample, roughly a tenth were seen once. The sequences come from PBMCs from the stem cell graft donor, collected from the stem cell graft. These TCRs come from a human donor who donated a stem cell graft to a child with acute myeloid leukemia.

This clonotype was counted only a few times. The chain links TRBV19 to TRBJ2-3; D ambiguous. The CDR3 contains 14 residues. V lost 8 bases and J 3 bases, leaving 15 bases between the germline ends. Germline CDR1 LNHDA, CDR2 SQIVND (reference sequence). This chain's CDR3 is CASGSGVGTDTQYF. The DNA for the CDR3 is TGTGCCAGTGGTAGTGGCGTCGGGACAGATACGCAGTATTTT.

This clonotype was observed a few times. This chain joins TRBV5-1 and TRBJ2-1; D possibly corresponds to TRBD2 (6 bases). The CDR3 spans 15 residues. Germline V lookup: CDR1 SGHRS, CDR2 YFSETQ. V dropped 3 bases and J dropped 0 bases, with 10 bases sitting between them. The CDR3 DNA is TGCGCCAGCAGCTCCAGGAGGGCCTCCTACAATGAGCAGTTCTTC. It yields the protein CASSSRRASYNEQFF.